This TCR beta chain was profiled in a study of CD8+CD57+ T cells in acquired aplastic anemia. Looked up from germline, CDR1 is LNHDA and CDR2 is SQIVND (reference sequence). V was clipped by 5 bases and J by 7 bases; unmatched bases: 9. The CDR3 contains 15 residues. Genomic DNA, the template, was used for profiling of the TCR beta VDJ and CDR3. A single record per CDR3 protein comes from TCRdb applying MiXCR to the reads. Found here are 150,000 or so distinct CDR3 sequences, around half of them singletons; the top ten hold 0.85% to 1.2%. The authors sequenced patients whose flow cytometry had shown CD8+CD57+ cell expansion. This clonotype was detected many times.

The sample was sorted CD4+, CD8+, or CD8+CD57+ T cells (not recorded which) from PBMCs. This chain uses TRBV19 with TRBJ2-2, with TRBD2 matching over 8 bases. This TCR came from a human donor with aplastic anemia. The CDR3 sequence: CASSSRGGTIGELFF. The CDR3 DNA is TGTGCCAGTAGTTCCCGCGGGGGGACGATCGGGGAGCTGTTTTTT.